These T cell receptor beta chains were read from a single sample in a study of cytotoxic CD8 clonotypes in ibrutinib-treated CLL. Repertoires were generated with immunoSEQ multiplex PCR, while TCRdb's copy carries only in-frame clones and drops some. The profile covers more than 300,000 clones, with roughly 80% appearing a single time and 6.5% to 8% taken by the ten largest. The sequencing used PBMCs, collected before ibrutinib treatment. These receptors all come from a human donor with chronic lymphocytic leukemia. CDR3s include the opening cysteine and the closing phenylalanine or tryptophan. Fields, in order: J gene, D gene, clone size, V gene, CDR3 protein, CDR3 DNA. D genes are given only for firm matches. Size values are once, few and many counts, or a class for expanded clones, and some rows have none.

J gene: TRBJ2-3
D gene: TRBD2
clone size: NA
V gene: TRBV18
CDR3 protein: CASSQGTSGRSNTQYF
CDR3 DNA: TGTGCCAGCTCACAGGGGACTAGCGGGAGGTCAAATACGCAGTATTTT

J gene: TRBJ2-1
D gene: NA
clone size: NA
V gene: TRBV7-8
CDR3 protein: CASSFPLTSGFGYEQFF
CDR3 DNA: TGTGCCAGCAGCTTTCCTCTGACTAGTGGGTTTGGCTATGAGCAGTTCTTC

J gene: TRBJ2-5
D gene: NA
clone size: NA
V gene: TRBV7-2
CDR3 protein: CASSLAGTLRETQYF
CDR3 DNA: TGTGCCAGCAGCTTAGCCGGGACCCTACGGGAGACCCAGTACTTC

J gene: TRBJ1-5
D gene: NA
clone size: NA
V gene: TRBV28
CDR3 protein: CASSLLVGSNQPQHF
CDR3 DNA: TGTGCCAGCAGTTTACTCGTTGGTAGCAATCAGCCCCAGCATTTT

J gene: TRBJ2-1
D gene: NA
clone size: NA
V gene: TRBV2
CDR3 protein: CASSGAYNEQFF
CDR3 DNA: TGTGCCAGCAGTGGCGCCTACAATGAGCAGTTCTTC

J gene: TRBJ2-1
D gene: NA
clone size: NA
V gene: TRBV2
CDR3 protein: CASRLTRGPYNEQFF
CDR3 DNA: TGTGCCAGCAGACTAACCAGAGGACCCTACAATGAGCAGTTCTTC

J gene: TRBJ1-5
D gene: TRBD1
clone size: NA
V gene: TRBV5-4
CDR3 protein: CASSLGQGAGQPQHF
CDR3 DNA: TGTGCCAGCAGCTTGGGGCAGGGGGCTGGTCAGCCCCAGCATTTT

J gene: TRBJ2-7
D gene: NA
clone size: once
V gene: TRBV6-5
CDR3 protein: CASSYQTSSEQYF
CDR3 DNA: TGTGCCAGCAGTTACCAAACTAGCTCCGAGCAGTACTTC

J gene: TRBJ1-1
D gene: NA
clone size: NA
V gene: TRBV15
CDR3 protein: CATSRDLEGTEAFF
CDR3 DNA: TGTGCCACCAGCAGAGATCTGGAGGGCACTGAAGCTTTCTTT

J gene: TRBJ1-2
D gene: NA
clone size: few
V gene: TRBV28
CDR3 protein: CASSFNLYGYTF
CDR3 DNA: TGTGCCAGCAGTTTCAACCTCTATGGCTACACCTTC

J gene: TRBJ1-5
D gene: NA
clone size: NA
V gene: TRBV1
CDR3 protein: CTSSQDLGRLQPQHF
CDR3 DNA: TGCACCAGCAGCCAAGATTTGGGCAGGTTGCAGCCCCAGCATTTT

J gene: TRBJ2-4
D gene: NA
clone size: NA
V gene: TRBV9
CDR3 protein: CASSVGGVSKNIQYF
CDR3 DNA: TGTGCCAGCAGCGTAGGGGGGGTGTCCAAAAACATTCAGTACTTC

J gene: TRBJ2-3
D gene: NA
clone size: NA
V gene: TRBV15
CDR3 protein: CATSRARKPFLDTQYF
CDR3 DNA: TGTGCCACCAGCAGAGCCAGGAAGCCTTTTTTGGATACGCAGTATTTT

J gene: TRBJ2-7
D gene: NA
clone size: NA
V gene: TRBV21-1
CDR3 protein: CASQWGTPLCYEQYF
CDR3 DNA: TGTGCCAGCCAGTGGGGGACTCCGCTATGCTACGAGCAGTACTTC

J gene: TRBJ1-2
D gene: NA
clone size: few
V gene: TRBV4-2
CDR3 protein: CASSQDGQNYGYTF
CDR3 DNA: TGTGCCAGCAGCCAAGATGGTCAAAACTATGGCTACACCTTC

J gene: TRBJ2-2
D gene: NA
clone size: NA
V gene: TRBV27
CDR3 protein: CASGPLGLKRNTGELFF
CDR3 DNA: TGTGCCAGCGGGCCCTTAGGACTAAAGAGAAACACCGGGGAGCTGTTTTTT

J gene: TRBJ2-7
D gene: NA
clone size: NA
V gene: TRBV7-9
CDR3 protein: CASRPGGNEQYF
CDR3 DNA: TGTGCCAGCAGACCGGGTGGGAACGAGCAGTACTTC

J gene: TRBJ2-1
D gene: TRBD1
clone size: NA
V gene: TRBV5-1
CDR3 protein: CASSLALRQGAYNEQFF
CDR3 DNA: TGCGCCAGCAGCTTGGCCCTGAGACAGGGGGCATACAATGAGCAGTTCTTC

J gene: TRBJ2-7
D gene: NA
clone size: NA
V gene: TRBV5-1
CDR3 protein: CASSLVVARYSYEQYF
CDR3 DNA: TGCGCCAGCAGCTTGGTAGTGGCAAGGTACTCCTACGAGCAGTACTTC

J gene: TRBJ2-3
D gene: NA
clone size: few
V gene: TRBV7-9
CDR3 protein: CASSSTGTHRTDTQYF
CDR3 DNA: TGTGCCAGCAGCTCAACCGGGACTCACCGCACAGATACGCAGTATTTT

J gene: TRBJ2-7
D gene: TRBD2
clone size: NA
V gene: TRBV5-6
CDR3 protein: CASGRGSYGLAGEGHEQYF
CDR3 DNA: TGTGCCAGCGGTAGGGGATCATATGGACTAGCGGGAGAGGGCCACGAGCAGTACTTC

J gene: TRBJ2-1
D gene: NA
clone size: once
V gene: TRBV7-9
CDR3 protein: CASSLAGALYNEQFF
CDR3 DNA: TGTGCCAGCAGCTTAGCAGGGGCCCTCTACAATGAGCAGTTCTTC

J gene: TRBJ2-1
D gene: TRBD1
clone size: few
V gene: TRBV5-1
CDR3 protein: CASSPGQGAGEQFF
CDR3 DNA: TGCGCCAGCAGCCCCGGACAGGGGGCGGGTGAGCAGTTCTTC

J gene: TRBJ1-2
D gene: TRBD1
clone size: NA
V gene: TRBV27
CDR3 protein: CASSFGQGHGYTF
CDR3 DNA: TGTGCCAGCAGTTTTGGACAGGGGCACGGCTACACCTTC

J gene: TRBJ2-7
D gene: NA
clone size: NA
V gene: TRBV6-6
CDR3 protein: CASSPPGEGRYEQYF
CDR3 DNA: TGTGCCAGCAGTCCCCCAGGGGAAGGTCGGTACGAGCAGTACTTC

J gene: TRBJ2-7
D gene: TRBD2
clone size: NA
V gene: TRBV5-1
CDR3 protein: CASSLASGPDEQYF
CDR3 DNA: TGCGCCAGCAGCTTGGCTAGCGGACCAGACGAGCAGTACTTC

J gene: TRBJ2-7
D gene: TRBD2
clone size: few
V gene: TRBV14
CDR3 protein: CASSQVRAGGGEQYF
CDR3 DNA: TGTGCCAGCAGCCAAGTTCGAGCGGGAGGAGGCGAGCAGTACTTC

J gene: TRBJ2-7
D gene: NA
clone size: NA
V gene: TRBV4-2
CDR3 protein: CASTPGRESYEQYF
CDR3 DNA: TGTGCCAGCACTCCAGGCAGGGAGTCCTACGAGCAGTACTTC

J gene: TRBJ1-5
D gene: NA
clone size: NA
V gene: TRBV27
CDR3 protein: CASRAGSGNQPQHF
CDR3 DNA: TGTGCCAGCAGGGCCGGGAGTGGCAATCAGCCCCAGCATTTT

J gene: TRBJ2-1
D gene: TRBD2
clone size: NA
V gene: TRBV6-5
CDR3 protein: CASRRLAEQFF
CDR3 DNA: TGTGCCAGCAGGCGACTAGCGGAACAGTTCTTC

J gene: TRBJ2-2
D gene: NA
clone size: NA
V gene: TRBV5-4
CDR3 protein: CASSWGTGRSGELFF
CDR3 DNA: TGTGCCAGCAGCTGGGGGACGGGGAGATCCGGGGAGCTGTTTTTT

J gene: TRBJ1-5
D gene: NA
clone size: few
V gene: TRBV18
CDR3 protein: CASSRAHIGNQPQHF
CDR3 DNA: TGTGCCAGCTCCCGGGCCCATATCGGCAATCAGCCCCAGCATTTT

J gene: TRBJ2-5
D gene: NA
clone size: NA
V gene: TRBV5-4
CDR3 protein: CASSLHLQETQYF
CDR3 DNA: TGTGCCAGCAGCTTACACCTCCAAGAGACCCAGTACTTC

J gene: TRBJ2-3
D gene: NA
clone size: NA
V gene: TRBV27
CDR3 protein: CASTPGGGGTLGQYF
CDR3 DNA: TGTGCCAGCACCCCAGGTGGGGGTGGGACTCTCGGGCAGTATTTT

J gene: TRBJ2-3
D gene: TRBD2
clone size: NA
V gene: TRBV28
CDR3 protein: CASNQRLAARGTDTQYF
CDR3 DNA: TGTGCCAGCAACCAGAGACTAGCGGCAAGGGGTACAGATACGCAGTATTTT

J gene: TRBJ2-3
D gene: TRBD2
clone size: NA
V gene: TRBV5-1
CDR3 protein: CASSGGLAGDNIVLDTQYF
CDR3 DNA: TGCGCCAGCAGCGGTGGACTAGCGGGAGATAATATCGTGTTAGATACGCAGTATTTT

J gene: TRBJ2-2
D gene: NA
clone size: few
V gene: TRBV6-5
CDR3 protein: CASSYSSGNTGELFF
CDR3 DNA: TGTGCCAGCAGTTACTCTAGCGGAAACACCGGGGAGCTGTTTTTT

J gene: TRBJ2-7
D gene: TRBD1
clone size: NA
V gene: TRBV6-5
CDR3 protein: CASKTGTGYSYEQYF
CDR3 DNA: TGTGCCAGCAAGACGGGGACAGGATACTCCTACGAGCAGTACTTC

J gene: TRBJ2-3
D gene: TRBD1
clone size: NA
V gene: TRBV19
CDR3 protein: CASSINRGRADTQYF
CDR3 DNA: TGTGCCAGTAGTATCAACAGGGGGCGGGCAGATACGCAGTATTTT

J gene: TRBJ1-5
D gene: NA
clone size: NA
V gene: TRBV6-1
CDR3 protein: CASSVYTGMSNQPQHF
CDR3 DNA: TGTGCCAGCAGTGTTTACACAGGGATGAGCAATCAGCCCCAGCATTTT

J gene: TRBJ2-1
D gene: NA
clone size: NA
V gene: TRBV30
CDR3 protein: CAWSNPRRNNEQFF
CDR3 DNA: TGTGCCTGGAGTAACCCCCGGCGTAACAATGAGCAGTTCTTC

J gene: TRBJ2-7
D gene: TRBD2
clone size: NA
V gene: TRBV27
CDR3 protein: CASSLGLAGSYEQYF
CDR3 DNA: TGTGCCAGCAGTTTAGGCCTAGCGGGATCTTACGAGCAGTACTTC

J gene: TRBJ1-2
D gene: NA
clone size: NA
V gene: TRBV20-1
CDR3 protein: CSARVRYGYTF
CDR3 DNA: TGCAGTGCTAGAGTACGTTATGGCTACACCTTC

J gene: TRBJ2-7
D gene: NA
clone size: few
V gene: TRBV19
CDR3 protein: CASSIIGSEQYF
CDR3 DNA: TGTGCCAGTAGTATAATCGGGTCCGAGCAGTACTTC

J gene: TRBJ2-1
D gene: TRBD1
clone size: once
V gene: TRBV5-6
CDR3 protein: CASSLSPTGQGHNEQFF
CDR3 DNA: TGTGCCAGCAGCTTGTCCCCAACGGGACAGGGACACAATGAGCAGTTCTTC